This section outlines one TCR beta chain sequence together with its context. The antigen is unknown. CDR3 length: 19 amino acids. The data stem from a study of T cells in localized non-small cell lung cancer. Notes on the study in general: Exceeding tumor, uninvolved adjacent lung had the highest T cell clonality. For the top 100 tumor clones, a median around 55 also appeared in adjacent lung. There was an association of higher blood T cell density with longer overall survival. Heterogeneity remains possible, as sequencing covered one tumor region only.

Generated by immunoSEQ multiplex PCR, the TCRdb table keeps only in-frame clones and is missing some. The sample contains approximately 35,000 clones, 91% of which appear only once. The source was peripheral blood mononuclear cells, collected before any cancer treatment. This sequence was found in a female donor of 60 years or more with stage II lung adenocarcinoma. V gene TRBV12-2 combines with J gene TRBJ2-7; the DNA was not compared with TRBD2, the D call given in the table. TRBV12-2 is classified as a pseudogene. The CDR3 sequence is CASRLRGLAGGESSYEQYF. In DNA form, the CDR3 reads TGTGCAAGTCGCTTAAGGGGACTAGCGGGAGGCGAAAGCTCCTACGAGCAGTACTTC.